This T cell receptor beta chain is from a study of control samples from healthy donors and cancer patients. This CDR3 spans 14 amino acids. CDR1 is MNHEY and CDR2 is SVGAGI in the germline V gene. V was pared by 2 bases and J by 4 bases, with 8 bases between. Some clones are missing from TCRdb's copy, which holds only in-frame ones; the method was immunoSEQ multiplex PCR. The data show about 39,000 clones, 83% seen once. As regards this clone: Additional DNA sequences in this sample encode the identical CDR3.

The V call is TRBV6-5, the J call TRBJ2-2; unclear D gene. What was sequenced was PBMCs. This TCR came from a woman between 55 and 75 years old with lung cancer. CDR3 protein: CASSYAGLTGELFF. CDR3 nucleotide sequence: TGTGCCAGCAGTTACGCAGGCCTCACCGGGGAGCTGTTTTTT.